This T cell receptor beta chain was observed in a study of T cells in Graves' hyperthyroidism and ophthalmopathy. TCR beta CDR3 regions were amplified from RNA transcripts. A first-round RT-PCR of the TCR CDR3 used the HTBI primer set. TCRdb reanalysed the multiplex PCR reads using MiXCR and keeps one entry per CDR3 protein. The data contain roughly 800,000 distinct CDR3 sequences, around 39% of them seen just once; the ten biggest clones take up approximately 10%. Trimming left V 2 bases short and J 9 bases short, with 11 bases between. The germline gives CDR1 SGHTA, CDR2 FQGNSA. The CDR3 has 13 amino acids. A note on this clonotype: Its antigen is currently unknown.

Findings and caveats of the study: The majority of expanded thyroid clonotypes above 0.001 also appeared in blood.

The rearrangement uses TRBV7-2 and TRBJ1-5; D ambiguous. The sequencing input was blood. This sequence was found in a young man with Graves' hyperthyroidism. The CDR3 reads CASSLRVGAPQHF. The CDR3 region has the DNA TGTGCCAGCAGCTTAAGGGTAGGTGCGCCCCAGCATTTT.